This paragraph reports one T cell receptor (beta chain). The CDR3 length is 15 residues. Germline loops: CDR1 SGHRS, CDR2 YFSETQ. The V and J ends lost 7 bases and 3 bases, in that order; junction bases with no gene match: 9. This table comes from immunoSEQ multiplex PCR, and its TCRdb copy is limited to in-frame clones, with some not included. The repertoire has under 20,000 clones, under 95% of them found once; the top ten carry 15% to 20%. This specimen belongs to a study of blood T cell repertoires in COVID-19. At the level of the study: The United States, Italy and Spain supplied acute and convalescent COVID-19 samples.

The chain links TRBV5-1 to TRBJ1-2; 10 nucleotides align to TRBD1. Sequenced sample: peripheral blood. The TCR originated in a human donor in a cohort sampled during active COVID-19. In nucleotides, the CDR3 is TGCGCCAGCCGACTTGGGACAGGGGTAGACTATGGCTACACCTTC. This sequence encodes CASRLGTGVDYGYTF.